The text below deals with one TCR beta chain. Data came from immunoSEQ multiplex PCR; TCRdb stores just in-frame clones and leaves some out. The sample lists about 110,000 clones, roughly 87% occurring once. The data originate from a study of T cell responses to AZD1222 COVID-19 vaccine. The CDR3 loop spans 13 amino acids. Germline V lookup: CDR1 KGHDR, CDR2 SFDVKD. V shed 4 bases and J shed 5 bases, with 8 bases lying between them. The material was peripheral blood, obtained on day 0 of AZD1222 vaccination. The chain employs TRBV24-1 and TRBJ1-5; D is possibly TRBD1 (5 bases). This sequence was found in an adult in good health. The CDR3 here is CATSERGYQPQHF. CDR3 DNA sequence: TGTGCCACCAGTGAGAGGGGTTATCAGCCCCAGCATTTT.